These 26 T cell receptor beta chains originate from one sample sequenced in a study of OX40 agonist ivuxolimab in advanced cancers. The table came from immunoSEQ multiplex PCR; TCRdb's copy has only in-frame clones and leaves some out. Here the sample spans 75,000 or so clones, almost 85% being singletons. Sequencing used CD4+ or CD8+ T cells sorted from blood, obtained in a trial of the OX40 agonist ivuxolimab. The receptors come from an adult with an advanced solid tumor such as melanoma, head and neck, liver or kidney cancer.

This clone was recorded once. This chain joins TRBV27 and TRBJ1-2, with D maybe TRBD1 (5 bases). CDR1 and CDR2 (germline): MNHEY, SMNVEV (reference sequence). V lost 5 bases and J 2 bases, leaving 12 bases between the germline ends. CDR3 size: 14 residues. In DNA form, the CDR3 reads TGTGCCAGCAGTAGACAGTTGGGGAACTATGGCTACACCTTC. Its translation: CASSRQLGNYGYTF.

V usage is TRBV19 and J usage is TRBJ1-2; D call uncertain. This CDR3 comprises 12 residues. Germline CDR1 LNHDA, CDR2 SQIVND (reference sequence). V lost 5 bases and J 1 base, leaving 5 bases between the germline ends. The CDR3 region is CASSESNYGYTF. CDR3 nucleotide sequence: TGTGCCAGTAGTGAGAGTAACTATGGCTACACCTTC.

The rearrangement links TRBV5-5 to TRBJ2-7, with 7 bases identical to TRBD2. Losses at the gene ends were 2 bases for V and 1 base for J; bases not matched to a gene: 6. Germline V gene data show CDR1 as SGHKS and CDR2 as YYEKEE (reference sequence). The CDR3 totals 15 residues. The CDR3 is CASSLSLAESYEQYF. The DNA of the CDR3 is TGTGCCAGCAGCTTAAGTCTAGCGGAATCCTACGAGCAGTACTTC. The full variable domain, its missing parts supplied by reference TRBV5-5 and TRBJ2-7, is DAGVTQSPTHLIKTRGQQVTLRCSPISGHKSVSWYQQVLGQGPQFIFQYYEKEERGRGNFPDRFSARQFPNYSSELNVNALLLGDSALYLCASSLSLAESYEQYFGPGTRLTVT.

This chain connects TRBV28 to TRBJ2-3; D assignment may be TRBD1 or TRBD2 (5 bases each). Germline loops: CDR1 MDHEN, CDR2 SYDVKM. The CDR3 is 14 amino acids. V gave up 6 bases and J gave up 5 bases, with 15 bases separating them. CDR3 sequence (DNA): TGTGCCAGCAGGGTGGGGACCGCGGTAGATACGCAGTATTTT. Its protein is CASRVGTAVDTQYF.

This sequence joins TRBV6-1 and TRBJ1-5, with D tentatively TRBD1 (5 bases). CDR1 MNHNS and CDR2 SASEGT come from the germline V gene. The ends were cut back, 2 bases at V and 6 bases at J, with 17 bases in the middle. The length of the CDR3 is 16 residues. In nucleotides, the CDR3 is TGTGCCAGCAGTGAACCATTGGCCCAGGGCAGTCAGCCCCAGCATTTT. Its protein is CASSEPLAQGSQPQHF.

In its sample, this clone was seen many times. The chain combines TRBV19 with TRBJ2-5, with D possibly being TRBD1 or TRBD2 (5 bases each). Germline CDR1 reads LNHDA; CDR2 reads SQIVND (reference sequence). The germline V and J ends were trimmed by 6 bases and 0 bases, with 17 bases remaining between them. The CDR3 contains 16 residues. The CDR3 here is CASSAPGTANQETQYF. In nucleotides, the CDR3 is TGTGCCAGTAGCGCCCCTGGGACGGCCAACCAAGAGACCCAGTACTTC. Filled out from reference TRBV19 and TRBJ2-5, the complete variable domain reads DGGITQSPKYLFRKEGQNVTLSCEQNLNHDAMYWYRQDPGQGLRLIYYSQIVNDFQKGDIAEGYSVSREKKESFPLTVTSAQKNPTAFYLCASSAPGTANQETQYFGPGTRLLVL.

The chain joins TRBV30 to TRBJ1-2, with D perhaps TRBD1 (5 bases). The CDR3 has 13 residues. The germline V gene has CDR1 GTSNPN and CDR2 SVGIG (reference sequence). The V and J ends lost 1 base and 8 bases respectively, with 14 bases between them. Here the CDR3 DNA reads TGTGCCTGGAGTGCAAGGGCAGGGCAGGGCTACACCTTC. It translates to CAWSARAGQGYTF.

The chain carries TRBV10-1 and TRBJ2-3; D is uncertain. Germline CDR1 is WNHNN and CDR2 is SYGVQD (reference sequence). The CDR3 totals 14 residues. Trimming cost V 3 bases and J 2 bases, with 9 bases left between them. The CDR3 coding sequence is TGCGCCAGCAGTGACAGTGGTGTCACAGATACGCAGTATTTT. Translation: CASSDSGVTDTQYF.

The chain combines TRBV9 with TRBJ1-6, with TRBD1 identical over 9 bases. From germline, CDR1 is SGDLS and CDR2 YYNGEE. The CDR3 length is 15 residues. V dropped 0 bases and J dropped 10; count of bases not matched to a gene: 5. The chain's CDR3 is CASSVAGQGASPLHF. The CDR3 DNA reads TGTGCCAGCAGCGTAGCGGGACAGGGAGCATCACCCCTCCACTTT.

A note on this clone: The same CDR3 also results from other DNA sequences found in this sample. The V and J genes are TRBV27 and TRBJ2-7; 8 bases are a match to TRBD1. This CDR3 has 15 residues. V trimming: 6 bases; J trimming: 3 bases; junction bases outside the gene matches: 10. CDR1 MNHEY and CDR2 SMNVEV come from the germline V gene (reference sequence). CDR3 DNA sequence: TGTGCCAGCAGACGGTCGGACAGGGAGGACTACGAGCAGTACTTC. It is translated as CASRRSDREDYEQYF.

V and J are TRBV5-1 and TRBJ1-4, with a tentative D call TRBD1 (6 bases). The CDR3 runs to 13 residues. V was pared by 2 bases and J by 6 bases, with 8 bases between. Germline-derived CDR1 and CDR2 are SGHRS and YFSETQ. Here the CDR3 DNA reads TGCGCCAGCAGCTTTAACAGGGATGAAAAACTGTTTTTT. It is translated as CASSFNRDEKLFF.

The chain recombines TRBV5-5 with TRBJ2-7, with 9 bases matching TRBD2. Germline V lookup: CDR1 SGHKS, CDR2 YYEKEE (reference sequence). Trimming at V came to 0 bases and at J to 7 bases, leaving 5 bases not matched to a gene. The CDR3 consists of 14 residues. The CDR3 is CASSLGLAEREQYF. The DNA for the CDR3 is TGTGCCAGCAGCTTGGGACTAGCGGAACGGGAGCAGTACTTC.

J is TRBJ1-6 and V is TRBV10-3; D is unclear. This CDR3 has 15 amino acids. V shed 0 bases and J shed 5 bases, with 8 bases lying between them. CDR1 and CDR2 from the germline V gene are ENHRY and SYGVKD. CDR3 bases: TGTGCCATCAGTGAGTCTTCCGGAAATAATTCACCCCTCCACTTT. Translating it yields CAISESSGNNSPLHF.

Turning to this clone: Other nucleotide sequences in the sample specify the same CDR3. V usage is TRBV5-1 and J usage is TRBJ2-3; D assignment may be TRBD1 or TRBD2 (5 bases each). The CDR3 has 15 residues. The germline V and J ends were trimmed by 0 bases and 2 bases, with 10 bases remaining between them. CDR1 is SGHRS, CDR2 YFSETQ, per germline. CDR3 coding DNA: TGCGCCAGCAGCTTGGTGGGGGATTCCACAGATACGCAGTATTTT. It encodes CASSLVGDSTDTQYF.

The rearrangement joins TRBV13 to TRBJ2-5, with 9 bases aligning to TRBD1. The J call may be mistaken, given a closer DNA end match to TRBJ2-7. This CDR3 has 14 amino acids. Germline V gives CDR1 PRHDT, CDR2 FYEKMQ (reference sequence). CDR3 in amino acids: CASSLGDRGFEQYF. CDR3 sequence (DNA): TGTGCCAGCAGCTTAGGGGACAGGGGTTTCGAGCAGTACTTC.

The CDR3 spells CSVEKGRGYGNQPQHF. Here the CDR3 DNA reads TGCAGCGTTGAAAAAGGCAGGGGGTATGGCAATCAGCCCCAGCATTTT. This chain connects TRBV29-1 to TRBJ1-5; 7 bases align to TRBD1. The germline V gene encodes CDR1 SQVTM and CDR2 ANQGSEA. V was clipped by 2 bases and J by 2 bases; unmatched bases: 9. This CDR3 is 16 amino acids long.

This chain joins TRBV19 and TRBJ1-4; 7 bases align to TRBD1. The length of the CDR3 is 15 residues. Germline V gene data show CDR1 as LNHDA and CDR2 as SQIVND (reference sequence). The V segment lost 3 bases and the J segment 5 bases; nucleotides outside the gene matches: 6. The CDR3 sequence: CASSIQGGRNEKLFF. Here the CDR3 DNA reads TGTGCCAGTAGTATTCAGGGGGGGCGAAATGAAAAACTGTTTTTT.

The chain carries TRBV29-1 and TRBJ2-5, with 10 nucleotides matching TRBD1. The J segment lost 4 bases and the V segment lost 8 bases, leaving 4 bases of the junction unmatched. Germline CDR1 SQVTM, CDR2 ANQGSEA. This CDR3 comprises 12 residues. For the CDR3, the DNA is TGCAGCACAGACAGGGGGCGAGAGACCCAGTACTTC. This codes for CSTDRGRETQYF.

The genes are TRBV28 and TRBJ1-2; D possibly corresponds to TRBD1 (6 bases). This CDR3 comprises 14 residues. The V and J ends lost 1 base and 7 bases respectively, with 13 bases between them. CDR1 and CDR2 from the germline V gene are MDHEN and SYDVKM. CDR3 DNA sequence: TGTGCCAGCAGTTTATCCGGGGGGCTCGGTGGCTACACCTTC. It translates to CASSLSGGLGGYTF.

The rearrangement uses TRBV25-1 and TRBJ1-1; unclear D gene. V lost 6 bases and J lost 1, with 6 bases in between. The germline V gene encodes CDR1 MGHDK and CDR2 SYGVNS. The CDR3 is 12 amino acids. The CDR3 DNA is TGTGCCAGCAGACAGTGGAACACTGAAGCTTTCTTT. Protein sequence: CASRQWNTEAFF.

V is TRBV7-8 and J is TRBJ1-1, with D possibly TRBD1 on 6 matching bases. The CDR3 runs 16 residues. The germline V and J ends were trimmed by 5 bases and 0 bases, with 16 bases remaining between them. Per the germline V gene, CDR1 is SGHVS and CDR2 is FQNEAQ. In DNA, the CDR3 is TGTGCCAGCAGCGTCCCGCGGACAGACTTGAACACTGAAGCTTTCTTT. Protein: CASSVPRTDLNTEAFF.

J is TRBJ1-3 and V is TRBV5-1; D not resolved. The V and J ends lost 0 bases and 0 bases respectively, with 16 bases between them. The germline CDR1 and CDR2 sequences are SGHRS and YFSETQ. This CDR3 is 18 amino acids long. The CDR3 protein is CASSLVAAVGGSGNTIYF. CDR3 bases: TGCGCCAGCAGCTTGGTAGCGGCCGTCGGTGGCTCTGGAAACACCATATATTTT.

The rearrangement joins TRBV5-1 to TRBJ2-5; unclear D gene. CDR3 length: 12 residues. The germline V and J ends were trimmed by 0 bases and 5 bases, with 5 bases remaining between them. From germline, CDR1 is SGHRS and CDR2 YFSETQ. CDR3 in amino acids: CASSLGSETQYF. In DNA form, the CDR3 reads TGCGCCAGCAGCTTGGGGTCCGAGACCCAGTACTTC.

The chain combines TRBV4-1 with TRBJ1-5; D ambiguous. Germline V gene sequence: CDR1 MGHRA, CDR2 YSYEKL. Trimming took 5 bases from V and 0 from J, leaving 11 bases between them. This CDR3 contains 15 residues. CDR3: CASSSREGSNQPQHF. The CDR3 DNA reads as TGCGCCAGCAGCTCCCGTGAAGGTAGCAATCAGCCCCAGCATTTT.

This chain uses TRBV30 with TRBJ1-2, with TRBD1 as a possible D gene (6 bases). V was pared by 8 bases and J by 1 base, with 14 bases between. CDR1 is GTSNPN and CDR2 is SVGIG in the germline V gene (reference sequence). The CDR3 spans 13 residues. The CDR3: CAGPRGYNYGYTF. CDR3 bases: TGTGCCGGTCCCAGGGGATATAACTATGGCTACACCTTC.

The chain uses TRBV5-6 and TRBJ2-3, with D possibly being TRBD2 (5 bases). Trimming removed 0 bases from V and 2 bases from J, with 10 bases in between. This CDR3 is built from 15 residues. The germline V gene has CDR1 SGHDT and CDR2 YYEEEE. The CDR3 loop is CASSLVAGFTDTQYF. The DNA of the CDR3 is TGTGCCAGCAGCTTGGTCGCGGGCTTCACAGATACGCAGTATTTT.